The clone carrying this T cell receptor (beta chain) has at least ten counts. Antigen: not known. TCRdb re-derived calls from the reads in MiXCR, one entry per CDR3 protein. The data contain roughly 76,000 distinct CDR3 sequences, around 3.5% of them singletons. These data belong to a study of T cell repertoires in cytomegalovirus infection. Study-wide points: There were HLA-C-restricted CMV-specific TCR beta clonotypes dominating the ex vivo response. Cumulative public TCR beta family frequency identified CMV carriers with the relevant HLA.

The sequencing input was PBMCs. The TCR comes from a human donor in good health (CMV status not recorded). Some clones in this sample may be carry-over from other donors' samples.

Here the CDR3 reads CASSQGPSGGYEQFF. In nucleotides, the CDR3 is TGCGCCAGCAGCCAAGGGCCTAGCGGGGGGTATGAGCAGTTCTTC. This chain uses TRBV4-3 with TRBJ2-1, with 11 bases fitting TRBD2. Unmatched junction bases numbered 4, after V lost 1 base and J lost 8 bases. The CDR3 is 15 amino acids. CDR1 is LGHNA, CDR2 YSLEER, per germline.